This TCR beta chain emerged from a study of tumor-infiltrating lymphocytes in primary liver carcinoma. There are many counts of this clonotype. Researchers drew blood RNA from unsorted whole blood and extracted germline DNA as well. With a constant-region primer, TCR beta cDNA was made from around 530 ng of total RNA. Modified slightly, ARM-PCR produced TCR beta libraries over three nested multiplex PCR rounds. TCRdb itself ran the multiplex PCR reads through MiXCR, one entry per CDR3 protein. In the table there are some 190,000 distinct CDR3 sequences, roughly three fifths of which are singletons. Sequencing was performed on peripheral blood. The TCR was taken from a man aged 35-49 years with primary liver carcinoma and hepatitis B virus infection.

CDR3 protein: CASSLGRLTSEDFYEQYF. The CDR3 coding sequence is TGTGCCAGCAGCTTAGGGCGCCTGACTAGCGAGGACTTCTACGAGCAGTACTTC. The V call is TRBV11-2, the J call TRBJ2-7, with 8 bases matching TRBD2. Germline V gene sequence: CDR1 SGHAT, CDR2 FQNNGV. With 1 base clipped from V and 3 bases from J, the junction kept 14 bases outside the gene matches. The CDR3 is 18 residues long.